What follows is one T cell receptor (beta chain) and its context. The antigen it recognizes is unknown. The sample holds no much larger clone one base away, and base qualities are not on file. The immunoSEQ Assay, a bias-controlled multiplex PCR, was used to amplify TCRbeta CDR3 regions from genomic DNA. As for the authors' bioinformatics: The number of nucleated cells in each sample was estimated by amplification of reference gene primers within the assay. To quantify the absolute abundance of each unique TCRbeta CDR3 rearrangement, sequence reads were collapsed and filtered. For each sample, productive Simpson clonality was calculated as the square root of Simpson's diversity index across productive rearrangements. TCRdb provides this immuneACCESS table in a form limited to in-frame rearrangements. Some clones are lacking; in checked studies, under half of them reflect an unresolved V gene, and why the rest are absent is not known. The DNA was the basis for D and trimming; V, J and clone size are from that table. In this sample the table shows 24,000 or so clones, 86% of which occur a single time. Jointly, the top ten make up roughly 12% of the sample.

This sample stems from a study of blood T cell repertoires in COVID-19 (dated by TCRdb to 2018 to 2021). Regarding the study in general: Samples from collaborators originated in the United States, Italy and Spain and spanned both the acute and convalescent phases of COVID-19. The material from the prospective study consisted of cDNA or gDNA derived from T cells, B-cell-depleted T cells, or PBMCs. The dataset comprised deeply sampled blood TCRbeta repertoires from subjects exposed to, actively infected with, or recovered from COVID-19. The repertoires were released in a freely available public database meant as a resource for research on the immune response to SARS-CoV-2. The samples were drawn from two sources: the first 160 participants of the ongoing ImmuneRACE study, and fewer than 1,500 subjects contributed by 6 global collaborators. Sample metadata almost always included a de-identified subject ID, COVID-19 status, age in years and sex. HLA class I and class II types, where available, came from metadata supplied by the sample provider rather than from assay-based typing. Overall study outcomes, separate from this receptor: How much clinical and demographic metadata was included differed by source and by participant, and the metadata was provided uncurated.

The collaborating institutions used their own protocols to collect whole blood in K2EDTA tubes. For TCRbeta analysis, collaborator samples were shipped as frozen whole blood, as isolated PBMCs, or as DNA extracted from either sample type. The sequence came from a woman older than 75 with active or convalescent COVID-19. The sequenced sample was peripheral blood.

The CDR3 amino acid sequence is: CASHGQGFFREAFF. The nucleotides read TGTGCCAGCCACGGGCAGGGGTTTTTTAGAGAAGCTTTCTTT. The V and J genes are TRBV18 and TRBJ1-1, with a weak D call of TRBD1 (6 bases match). Relative to germline, V is 8 bases shorter and J is 8 bases shorter, with 21 bases between their ends. The CDR3 goes from the cysteine to the phenylalanine over 14 residues. The CDR3 DNA has 42 bases and is translated from base 1. The germline V gene specifies KGHSH as CDR1 and LQKENI as CDR2.